This T cell receptor beta chain was observed in a study of blood T cell repertoires in COVID-19. Study information: Specimens from acute and convalescent COVID-19 originated in the United States, Italy and Spain. PBMCs, B-cell-depleted T cells, or T cells were the source of the cDNA or gDNA that made up the material.

Germline CDR1 KGHDR, CDR2 SFDVKD. The CDR3 sequence is 12 residues long. V lost 4 bases and J 4 bases, leaving 7 bases between the germline ends. Sequenced by immunoSEQ multiplex PCR; TCRdb stores in-frame clones only, minus some. In the table there are about 190,000 clones, 70% to 80% of which are singletons. The TCR comes from a woman aged 45 to 65 with acute or convalescent COVID-19. The rearrangement joins TRBV24-1 to TRBJ2-7; D not resolved. The source material was peripheral blood. CDR3 bases: TGTGCCACCAGTGACTCCTATTACGAGCAGTACTTC. Translation: CATSDSYYEQYF.